This TCR beta chain was obtained from a study of cytomegalovirus exposure and HLA in healthy donors. This clone was seen just once. Its antigen is still unknown. The CDR3 is 12 amino acids. From germline, CDR1 is GTSNPN and CDR2 SVGIG (reference sequence). Trimming took 4 bases from V and 2 from J, leaving 6 bases between them. General study points: Many donors carried some public TCRs, although rarity characterized most TCR sequences. The CMV antigen specificity of three CMV-associated chains was confirmed through in vitro analysis. According to a later analysis, TCR clusters from the first cohort tended to co-occur in the 120 or so validation repertoires.

Assay: immunoSEQ multiplex PCR; the TCRdb copy retains only in-frame clones and omits some. Here the sample spans some 90,000 clones, 95% to 98% being singletons. The TCR comes from a man between 18 and 29 years old in good health and CMV-seronegative. Specimen: PBMCs. The V gene is TRBV30, the J gene TRBJ1-5, with a tentative D call TRBD1 (6 bases). This chain's CDR3 is CAWNRGNQPQHF. The CDR3 DNA reads TGTGCCTGGAACAGGGGCAATCAGCCCCAGCATTTT. Variable domain in full (rest from reference TRBV30 and TRBJ1-5): SQTIHQWPATLVQPVGSPLSLECTVEGTSNPNLYWYRQAAGRGLQLLFYSVGIGQISSEVPQNLSASRPQDRQFILSSKKLLLSDSGFYLCAWNRGNQPQHFGDGTRLSIL.